Each of the 19 T cell receptor beta chains below was sequenced from the same sample in a study of blood T cell repertoires in COVID-19. Sequencing used immunoSEQ multiplex PCR; TCRdb keeps in-frame clones, though not all of them. The sample shows fewer than 250,000 clones, about 82% of them seen only once. Sample: peripheral blood. The source of these receptors is a woman of 80 years or more with acute or convalescent COVID-19.

The rearrangement uses TRBV5-6 and TRBJ1-2, with D possibly matching TRBD1 (6 bases). V was clipped by 4 bases and J by 8 bases, with 21 bases between them. The length of the CDR3 is 15 residues. CDR1 and CDR2 from the germline V gene are SGHDT and YYEEEE. The CDR3 reads CASSPPRQGTGGYTF. The CDR3 DNA follows: TGTGCCAGCAGCCCTCCCCGGCAGGGGACCGGGGGCTACACCTTC.

This clone was counted a single time. One end of the junction fails to match germline, which may point to a read error. The rearrangement uses TRBV2 and TRBJ1-4, with 7 bases lining up with TRBD1. The CDR3 is made up of 16 amino acids. The germline CDR1 and CDR2 sequences are SNHLY and FYNNEI. CDR3: CASREARGPINEKLFF. As DNA, the CDR3 is TGTGCCAGCAGGGAAGCGAGGGGGCCCATCAATGAAAAACTGTTTTTT.

This chain connects TRBV5-1 to TRBJ2-2, with a weak D call TRBD2 (6 bases). Germline V gene sequence: CDR1 SGHRS, CDR2 YFSETQ. This CDR3 spans 13 amino acids. V lost 2 bases and J lost 8, with 10 bases in between. DNA of the CDR3: TGCGCCAGCAGCTTACTAGCAGGGGGGGAGCTGTTTTTT. It is translated as CASSLLAGGELFF. Full variable domain (outside the CDR3, taken from reference TRBV5-1 and TRBJ2-2): KAGVTQTPRYLIKTRGQQVTLSCSPISGHRSVSWYQQTPGQGLQFLFEYFSETQRNKGNFPGRFSGRQFSNSRSEMNVSTLELGDSALYLCASSLLAGGELFFGEGSRLTVL.

The V and J genes are TRBV29-1 and TRBJ1-2, with a possible D match to TRBD1 (6 bases). There are 13 residues in the CDR3. CDR1 and CDR2 (germline): SQVTM, ANQGSEA. Trimming stripped 4 bases from V and 1 base from J, with 10 bases between. The CDR3 spells CSVAQDSNYGYTF. CDR3 coding DNA: TGCAGCGTTGCCCAGGACAGTAACTATGGCTACACCTTC.

This chain uses TRBV28 with TRBJ1-2; no reliable D call. Germline CDR1 reads MDHEN; CDR2 reads SYDVKM. This CDR3 comprises 15 residues. V gave up 7 bases and J gave up 5 bases, with 20 bases separating them. The CDR3 nucleotides are TGTGCCAGCACTTCGGACGGAGGGATTGGATATGGCTACACCTTC. Translation gives CASTSDGGIGYGYTF.

In the case of this clone: A much larger clone differs by one base, so this may be a read error. This sequence joins TRBV30 and TRBJ1-2, with D possibly TRBD1 on 6 matching bases. CDR1 GTSNPN and CDR2 SVGIG come from the germline V gene (reference sequence). Trimming stripped 7 bases from V and 8 bases from J, with 20 bases between. The CDR3 contains 13 residues. The CDR3 is CASPDGGPGGYTF. The CDR3 nucleotides read TGTGCCTCCCCCGACGGGGGGCCGGGGGGCTACACCTTC.

This clone appeared a few times. The chain employs TRBV9 and TRBJ1-1; D remains unclear. Germline values: CDR1 SGDLS, CDR2 YYNGEE. Trimming took 0 bases from V and 1 from J, leaving 10 bases between them. This CDR3 has 15 amino acids. Written as DNA, the CDR3 is TGTGCCAGCAGCGTAGGCGGGTCGGCGAACACTGAAGCTTTCTTT. It encodes CASSVGGSANTEAFF.

This clone showed up just once. V and J are TRBV5-1 and TRBJ2-1; 12 nucleotides match TRBD2. Germline assignment: CDR1 SGHRS and CDR2 YFSETQ. Trimming removed 4 bases from V and 3 bases from J; junction bases left unmatched: 2. CDR3 size: 15 residues. The CDR3 protein is CASSQTSGSYNEQFF. Written as DNA, the CDR3 is TGCGCCAGCAGCCAGACTAGCGGGAGCTACAATGAGCAGTTCTTC.

In its sample, this clone was seen once. The gene calls are TRBV7-9 and TRBJ2-7; weak D call: TRBD1 (6 bases). Germline V lookup: CDR1 SEHNR, CDR2 FQNEAQ (reference sequence). Between the trimmed V and J ends, which lost 1 base and 2 bases, there was a span of 12 bases. CDR3 length: 15 residues. CDR3 sequence reads: CASSLVPTGTYEQYF. The CDR3 region has the DNA TGTGCCAGCAGCTTAGTACCCACAGGGACCTACGAGCAGTACTTC.

This clone was observed a handful of times. The chain recombines TRBV4-1 with TRBJ1-4; D uncertain. The V gene's germline CDR1 is MGHRA and CDR2 YSYEKL. Trimming left V 0 bases short and J 7 bases short, with 9 bases between. The CDR3 has 14 residues. The CDR3 here is CASSQDPGSEKLFF. For the CDR3, the DNA is TGCGCCAGCAGCCAAGATCCGGGGAGTGAAAAACTGTTTTTT.

V gene TRBV10-3 combines with J gene TRBJ2-2; 10 bases are shared with TRBD2. This CDR3 comprises 18 residues. Germline assignment: CDR1 ENHRY and CDR2 SYGVKD. V lost 10 bases, J lost 5 bases, and 19 bases stayed unmatched. The DNA for the CDR3 is TGTGCCACCTCCAGCCGGACGGGAGCGGGAGGGCCTACCGGGGAGCTGTTTTTT. This codes for CATSSRTGAGGPTGELFF.

The rearrangement uses TRBV20-1 and TRBJ2-5, with 9 bases lining up with TRBD2. V lost 3 bases and J lost 0; bases outside the gene matches: 8. Germline loops: CDR1 DFQATT, CDR2 SNEGSKA (reference sequence). This CDR3 contains 16 residues. The CDR3 DNA reads as TGCAGTGCTAGTGATAGCGGGAGATCGTACCAAGAGACCCAGTACTTC. It encodes CSASDSGRSYQETQYF.

The chain couples TRBV6-5 to TRBJ2-3, with 9 bases that match TRBD1. CDR1 MNHEY and CDR2 SVGAGI come from the germline V gene. The junction had 4 bases not matched to a gene; V was cut back by 2 bases and J by 4 bases. CDR3 length: 15 amino acids. The CDR3 DNA reads as TGTGCCAGCAGTTACGGGGACAGGGACCCAGATACGCAGTATTTT. Its protein product is CASSYGDRDPDTQYF.

In its sample, this clone was seen a few times. The chain combines TRBV19 with TRBJ1-4; TRBD1 matches at 9 bases. The CDR3 runs 16 residues. Germline V gene data show CDR1 as LNHDA and CDR2 as SQIVND (reference sequence). V was clipped by 2 bases and J by 4 bases; unmatched bases: 5. The DNA for the CDR3 is TGTGCCAGTAGTATATCGCCGACAGGGGGTAATGAAAAACTGTTTTTT. Residues: CASSISPTGGNEKLFF. Based on the CDR3 plus reference TRBV19 and TRBJ1-4, the full variable domain is DGGITQSPKYLFRKEGQNVTLSCEQNLNHDAMYWYRQDPGQGLRLIYYSQIVNDFQKGDIAEGYSVSREKKESFPLTVTSAQKNPTAFYLCASSISPTGGNEKLFFGSGTQLSVL.

The V and J genes are TRBV6-5 and TRBJ1-4; possibly TRBD1 for D (5 bases). V lost 7 bases and J lost 6, with 9 bases in between. The germline gives CDR1 MNHEY, CDR2 SVGAGI. This CDR3 spans 12 amino acids. The CDR3 spells CASKGADEKLFF. CDR3 bases: TGTGCCAGCAAAGGGGCCGATGAAAAACTGTTTTTT.

The sample holds one count of this clone. The chain links TRBV3-1 (or the pseudogene TRBV3-2) to TRBJ2-1, with a weak D call TRBD2 (6 bases). CDR3 length equals 17 residues. Trimming left V 5 bases short and J 0 bases short, with 17 bases between. The V gene's germline CDR1 is LGHDT and CDR2 YNNKEL (reference sequence). As DNA, the CDR3 is TGTGCCAGCAGCTCTCGTAGCGGATCGAGCTCCTACAATGAGCAGTTCTTC. Translated: CASSSRSGSSSYNEQFF.

CDR3 in amino acids: CASSSTQLAGATDTQYF. The CDR3 DNA follows: TGTGCCAGCAGCTCCACCCAGCTAGCGGGAGCCACAGATACGCAGTATTTT. V is TRBV9 and J is TRBJ2-3; 10 nucleotides line up with TRBD2. V dropped 4 bases and J dropped 2; count of bases not matched to a gene: 10. Germline assignment: CDR1 SGDLS and CDR2 YYNGEE. The length of the CDR3 is 17 residues.

This clone was detected a few times. J is TRBJ2-1 and V is TRBV3-1 (or the pseudogene TRBV3-2); 7 bases agree with TRBD2. Germline lookup yields CDR1 LGHDT and CDR2 YNNKEL (reference sequence). The CDR3 length is 15 residues. J lost 2 bases, V lost 4 bases, and 5 bases had no gene match. The CDR3 DNA is TGTGCCAGCAGCCCCCGGGGAGGGGCCTACAATGAGCAGTTCTTC. It codes for CASSPRGGAYNEQFF.

This sequence joins TRBV9 and TRBJ2-7; tentative D call: TRBD1 (6 bases). Germline CDR1 reads SGDLS; CDR2 reads YYNGEE. V lost 0 bases and J 7 bases, leaving 17 bases between the germline ends. The CDR3 totals 15 residues. The CDR3 nucleotides read TGTGCCAGCAGCGTAGCGACAGGTCCGCATTCAGAGCAGTACTTC. Translation: CASSVATGPHSEQYF. Supplemented by reference TRBV9 and TRBJ2-7, the full variable domain reads DSGVTQTPKHLITATGQRVTLRCSPRSGDLSVYWYQQSLDQGLQFLIQYYNGEERAKGNILERFSAQQFPDLHSELNLSSLELGDSALYFCASSVATGPHSEQYFGPGTRLTVT.